Sequencing of this TCR beta chain was carried out in a study of T cell responses to AZD1222 COVID-19 vaccine. Study findings and constraints: Regions left unmutated in variants are reportedly the target of nearly half of spike-specific TCRs. Repertoire sampling happened only post peak T cell response. The donors showed a predominance of white British ancestry and of females, with possible underestimation of clonal diversity. Vaccine-associated CD4 TCRs ranged over spike, dominating at 160-218 and 743-854.

J was trimmed by 1 base and V by 6 bases; bases with no gene match: 2. This CDR3 contains 13 residues. CDR1 is KGHSH and CDR2 is LQKENI in the germline V gene. Measured with immunoSEQ multiplex PCR; TCRdb has only the in-frame clones, and not every one. The sample shows around 140,000 clones, approximately 92% of them seen only once. Of note for this clone: Antigen specificity is unknown.

The chain couples TRBV18 to TRBJ1-1, with 7 bases identical to TRBD1. Specimen: peripheral blood, collected on day 0 of AZD1222 vaccination. The source of this sequence is an adult in good health. The CDR3 here is CASSGQPNTEAFF. CDR3 nucleotides: TGTGCCAGCTCGGGACAGCCGAACACTGAAGCTTTCTTT.